These 6 T cell receptor beta chains came from one sample sequenced in a study of cytomegalovirus exposure and HLA in healthy donors (TCRdb year 2017). The library relied on the immunoSEQ multiplex PCR assay. For the multiplex PCR, a mixture combining 60 forward primers for TCR Vbeta segments and 13 reverse primers for TCR Jbeta segments was used. Here the immuneACCESS table is served through TCRdb, limited to in-frame sequences with V and J called. Missing clones are a known gap in these copies; in checked studies unresolved V genes cover under half, and the rest lacks a known reason. In this sample the table shows under 300,000 clones, roughly 81% of which occur a single time. About 2% of the sample is held by the ten biggest clonotypes. Sequencing used PBMCs. The receptors shown here come from a woman aged 40 to 49 in good health and CMV-seropositive.

This rearrangement joins TRBV19 to TRBJ2-1, with 8 bases that match TRBD2. V dropped 6 bases and J dropped 5; count of bases not matched to a gene: 6. This CDR3 has 14 amino acids. From germline, CDR1 is LNHDA and CDR2 SQIVND (reference sequence). In DNA, the CDR3 is TGTGCCAGTAGGAAACGGGAGGGTAACAATGAGCAGTTCTTC. Its translation is CASRKREGNNEQFF.

The chain has TRBV4-3 and TRBJ1-4; D might be TRBD1 (6 bases). The CDR3 has 15 amino acids. Germline CDR1 and CDR2: LGHNA and YSLEER. V shed 2 bases and J shed 7 bases, with 14 bases lying between them. The CDR3 nucleotides are TGCGCCAGCAGCCAATTGGGGGGGCTTGGTGAAAAACTGTTTTTT. Translated, it gives CASSQLGGLGEKLFF.

This clone was seen only once. The rearrangement joins TRBV9 to TRBJ2-7; 8 bases line up with TRBD2. V was clipped by 0 bases and J by 3 bases; unmatched bases: 8. CDR1 and CDR2 (germline): SGDLS, YYNGEE. The CDR3 length is 16 residues. The CDR3 coding sequence is TGTGCCAGCAGCGTAGGGGATAGCGGGACCATCTACGAGCAGTACTTC. Its translation: CASSVGDSGTIYEQYF.

The chain joins TRBV2 to TRBJ2-3; TRBD2 matches 7 bases. Germline CDR1 and CDR2: SNHLY and FYNNEI. The CDR3 runs to 15 residues. V lost 7 bases and J lost 0; bases outside the gene matches: 7. The CDR3 here is CASKRSGASTDTQYF. The CDR3 DNA is TGTGCCAGCAAGAGGAGCGGGGCGAGCACAGATACGCAGTATTTT.

This clone was recorded a few times. This chain uses TRBV19 with TRBJ1-5, with D unclear. The CDR3 contains 15 residues. Germline CDR1 reads LNHDA; CDR2 reads SQIVND (reference sequence). Between the trimmed V and J ends, which lost 7 bases and 6 bases, there was a span of 19 bases. CDR3 in DNA: TGTGCCAGTAACTGGCCGGGCCTAGGGAGTCAGCCCCAGCATTTT. It specifies CASNWPGLGSQPQHF.

In this sample, this clone turned up a few times. J is TRBJ1-3 and V is TRBV9; TRBD1 matches at 9 bases. The CDR3 extends over 16 amino acids. With 2 bases clipped from V and 3 bases from J, the junction kept 6 bases outside the gene matches. Germline CDR1 SGDLS, CDR2 YYNGEE. In DNA, the CDR3 is TGTGCCAGCAGCGTTACGACAGGGGGAAGTGGAAACACCATATATTTT. Translating it yields CASSVTTGGSGNTIYF.